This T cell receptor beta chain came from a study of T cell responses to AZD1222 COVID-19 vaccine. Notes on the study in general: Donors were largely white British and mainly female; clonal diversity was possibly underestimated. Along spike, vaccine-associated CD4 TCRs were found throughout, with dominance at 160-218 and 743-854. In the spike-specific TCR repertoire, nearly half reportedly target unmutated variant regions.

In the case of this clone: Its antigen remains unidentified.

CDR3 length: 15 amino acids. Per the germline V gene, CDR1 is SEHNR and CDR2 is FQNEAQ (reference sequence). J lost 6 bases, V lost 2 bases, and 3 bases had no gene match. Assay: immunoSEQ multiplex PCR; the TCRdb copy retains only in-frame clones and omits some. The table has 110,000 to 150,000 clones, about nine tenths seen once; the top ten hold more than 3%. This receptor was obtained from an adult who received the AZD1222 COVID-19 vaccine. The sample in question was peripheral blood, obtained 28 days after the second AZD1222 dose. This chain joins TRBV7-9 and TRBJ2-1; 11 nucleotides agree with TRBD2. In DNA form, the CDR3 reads TGTGCCAGCAGCTTACTAGCGGGAGGTAGCAATGAGCAGTTCTTC. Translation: CASSLLAGGSNEQFF.